This T cell receptor beta chain was documented in a study of cytomegalovirus exposure and HLA in healthy donors. Study information: From donors who were HLA-typed, an early data release held approximately 84 million unique TCRs.

The PCR ran on 60 Vbeta and 13 Jbeta primers. Assay: immunoSEQ multiplex PCR; the TCRdb copy retains only in-frame clones and omits some. The sample contains about 130,000 clones, about a sixth of which appear only once. This clone was counted only a few times. The antigen is undetermined. CDR1 and CDR2 from the germline V gene are SNHLY and FYNNEI. The CDR3 length is 15 residues. Unmatched junction bases numbered 3, after V lost 6 bases and J lost 1 base. The study's findings and limits: Cytomegalovirus status was reportedly diagnosed by the classifier with high sensitivity and specificity. The presence/absence work took it that sequencing depth was about the same across donors.

The chain uses TRBV2 and TRBJ2-3; TRBD1 agrees at 11 bases. The sequencing input was PBMCs. This TCR derives from a female donor in good health and CMV-seropositive. The CDR3 loop is CASSLGQGGTDTQYF. CDR3 DNA sequence: TGTGCCAGCAGCCTGGGACAGGGGGGCACAGATACGCAGTATTTT.